The next 3 T cell receptor beta chains were all read from a single sample in a study of T cells in Graves' hyperthyroidism and ophthalmopathy. Amplification of TCR beta CDR3 regions used RNA as the template. The HTBI set primed first-round TCR CDR3 RT-PCR. In TCRdb, the multiplex PCR reads were re-called with MiXCR into one record per CDR3 protein. The top ten clones hold about 7% of a sample with hundreds of thousands of distinct CDR3 sequences, approximately 42% of them seen once. The material sequenced was peripheral blood or thyroid tissue (not recorded which). The receptors stem from an adult man with Graves' disease, either hyperthyroidism or ophthalmopathy (not recorded which).

The chain is built from TRBV29-1 and TRBJ1-3; possibly TRBD1 for D (6 bases). V shed 8 bases and J shed 3 bases, with 11 bases lying between them. The CDR3 has 12 residues. CDR1 is SQVTM, CDR2 ANQGSEA, per germline. CDR3 sequence reads: CSITGFGNTIYF. CDR3 DNA sequence: TGCAGCATCACAGGGTTTGGAAACACCATATATTTT.

This clonotype was observed many times. The CDR3 coding sequence is TGTGCCAGCAGCTTAGCCCTATCCGGGTACACTGAAGCTTTCTTT. This encodes CASSLALSGYTEAFF. V is TRBV7-9 and J is TRBJ1-1; D remains unclear. V lost 0 bases and J lost 3, with 11 bases in between. Germline V CDR1 and CDR2: SEHNR, FQNEAQ (reference sequence). The CDR3 is 15 amino acids.

The chain is built from TRBV29-1 and TRBJ1-4, with TRBD1 as a possible D gene (6 bases). V gave up 5 bases and J gave up 7 bases, with 14 bases separating them. This CDR3 has 13 residues. The germline CDR1 and CDR2 sequences are SQVTM and ANQGSEA. CDR3 residues: CSVQGFGAEKLFF. The DNA of the CDR3 is TGCAGCGTTCAGGGGTTTGGGGCTGAAAAACTGTTTTTT.